These 29 T cell receptor beta chains were sequenced from one sample in a study of CD8+CD57+ T cells in acquired aplastic anemia. All patients picked for sequencing had shown, by flow cytometry, an expansion of CD8+CD57+ cells. Template material for TCR beta VDJ and CDR3 profiling consisted of genomic DNA. Each CDR3 protein gets one entry after TCRdb re-called the reads with MiXCR. The sample holds about 98,000 distinct CDR3 sequences, less than 75% seen once. Sequenced input: sorted CD4+, CD8+, or CD8+CD57+ T cells (not recorded which) from PBMCs. The receptor set was obtained from a human donor with aplastic anemia.

The chain has TRBV20-1 and TRBJ2-2, with 9 nucleotides matching TRBD2. The germline CDR1 and CDR2 sequences are DFQATT and SNEGSKA (reference sequence). Trimming took 0 bases from V and 7 from J; bases not matched to a gene: 6. The CDR3 sequence is 15 residues long. The CDR3 DNA reads TGCAGTGCTAGAGATGCGGGAGGGCCGGGCGGGGAGCTGTTTTTT. Its translation: CSARDAGGPGGELFF.

This chain's CDR3 is CSVEGDRGRAETQYF. The CDR3 nucleotides read TGCAGCGTTGAGGGGGACAGGGGGCGCGCGGAGACCCAGTACTTC. The chain uses TRBV29-1 and TRBJ2-5, with 12 positions matching TRBD1. The germline CDR1 and CDR2 sequences are SQVTM and ANQGSEA. This CDR3 spans 15 amino acids. The J segment lost 5 bases and the V segment lost 3 bases, leaving 7 bases of the junction unmatched.

This clonotype was observed a handful of times. The chain links TRBV5-6 to TRBJ1-2, with 8 nucleotides matching TRBD1. Germline loops: CDR1 SGHDT, CDR2 YYEEEE. There are 19 residues in the CDR3. V shed 4 bases and J 3 bases; nucleotides not matched to a gene: 20. This CDR3 reads CASSQRGTGWTGKDYGYTF. DNA for the CDR3: TGTGCCAGCAGCCAACGGGGGACGGGGTGGACAGGGAAGGACTATGGCTACACCTTC.

This chain links TRBV4-1 with TRBJ1-3; possible D gene TRBD1, 6 bases. This CDR3 region has 15 residues. V was trimmed by 0 bases and J by 4 bases, leaving 10 bases between them. Germline CDR1 reads MGHRA; CDR2 reads YSYEKL. CDR3 DNA: TGCGCCAGCAGCCAAGACAGGGGAGGAGGAAACACCATATATTTT. As protein: CASSQDRGGGNTIYF.

This chain joins TRBV29-1 and TRBJ2-2; 10 nucleotides agree with TRBD2. V shed 7 bases, J shed 8 bases, and the junction held 10 bases outside the gene matches. Looked up from germline, CDR1 is SQVTM and CDR2 is ANQGSEA. The CDR3 has 14 residues. This CDR3 reads CSAGTSAGGGELFF. DNA for the CDR3: TGCAGCGCCGGGACTAGCGCCGGAGGAGGGGAGCTGTTTTTT.

This clonotype was found a few times. The V call is TRBV10-3, the J call TRBJ1-2; a weak D match, TRBD1 (6 bases). Germline lookup yields CDR1 ENHRY and CDR2 SYGVKD. V was trimmed by 5 bases and J by 3 bases, leaving 10 bases between them. The CDR3 is 13 amino acids. The CDR3 protein is CAISKGGDYGYTF. CDR3 sequence (DNA): TGTGCCATCAGTAAGGGGGGGGACTATGGCTACACCTTC.

The chain is built from TRBV20-1 and TRBJ2-5; 9 bases map to TRBD1. This CDR3 has 16 residues. Germline values: CDR1 DFQATT, CDR2 SNEGSKA (reference sequence). Unmatched junction bases numbered 10, after V lost 0 bases and J lost 5 bases. CDR3 region: CSARDTGTGNGETQYF. The CDR3, as DNA: TGCAGTGCTAGAGATACCGGGACAGGGAATGGTGAGACCCAGTACTTC.

The chain combines TRBV10-3 with TRBJ1-2; D may be TRBD1 (5 bases). This CDR3 region has 12 residues. V lost 5 bases to trimming and J lost 11 bases, with 15 bases between them. CDR1 and CDR2 from the germline V gene are ENHRY and SYGVKD. CDR3 nucleotides: TGTGCCATCAGTCTTGGCAGGGAAGGTTACACCTTC. This encodes CAISLGREGYTF.

This clonotype was found once. This chain links TRBV15 with TRBJ1-1; D remains ambiguous. The germline CDR1 and CDR2 sequences are LNHNV and YYDKDF (reference sequence). The CDR3 is 12 amino acids. The V gene lost 4 bases and the J gene lost 10 bases, with 13 bases spanning the gap. CDR3 DNA: TGTGCCACCAGCACCCTAGGGCTGTCAGCTTTCTTT. Translating it yields CATSTLGLSAFF.

The rearrangement links TRBV7-2 to TRBJ2-3; D is undetermined. CDR1 and CDR2 (germline): SGHTA, FQGNSA. The CDR3 has 13 amino acids. Trimming shortened V by 5 bases and J by 5 bases, and 11 bases separated the two germline ends. The CDR3 DNA follows: TGTGCCAGCAGCCTGAGTACGGGAGATACGCAGTATTTT. Amino acids: CASSLSTGDTQYF.

The chain recombines TRBV10-1 with TRBJ1-4; TRBD1 matches 7 bases. Looked up from germline, CDR1 is WNHNN and CDR2 is SYGVQD (reference sequence). CDR3 length equals 14 residues. The junction had 2 bases not matched to a gene; V was cut back by 5 bases and J by 2 bases. CDR3: CASSPRGTNEKLFF. The DNA for the CDR3 is TGCGCCAGCAGTCCCAGGGGGACTAATGAAAAACTGTTTTTT.

Points on this clonotype: A read error may produce the germline difference seen at one junction end. The chain has TRBV7-9 and TRBJ1-6, with no clear D. This CDR3 is 12 amino acids long. The germline CDR1 and CDR2 sequences are SEHNR and FQNEAQ (reference sequence). Here the CDR3 reads CASEGLDPPPHF. Written as DNA, the CDR3 is TGTGCCAGCGAGGGTCTAGATCCACCCCCCCACTTT.

The chain carries TRBV2 and TRBJ1-5, with D tentatively TRBD1 (5 bases). V was shortened by 6 bases and J by 1 base, with 13 bases between the two germline ends. The CDR3 length is 15 residues. Germline-derived CDR1 and CDR2 are SNHLY and FYNNEI. The CDR3 region has the DNA TGTGCCAGCAGCAGCGACAGAGGGAGCAATCAGCCCCAGCATTTT. Residues: CASSSDRGSNQPQHF.

The sample holds a few counts of this clonotype. V and J are TRBV20-1 and TRBJ1-2; D not certain. The CDR3 sequence is 13 residues long. Germline V gives CDR1 DFQATT, CDR2 SNEGSKA (reference sequence). Deletions cut 2 bases from V and 4 bases from J, with 11 bases between. Here the CDR3 DNA reads TGCAGTGCTAGAAAACCGACTAGCTATGGCTACACCTTC. Translated, it gives CSARKPTSYGYTF.

The chain links TRBV4-2 to TRBJ2-7; 12 bases are shared with TRBD1. Germline V gene lookup returns CDR1 LGHNA and CDR2 YNFKEQ. J gave up 2 bases and V 4 bases, and 18 bases lay outside the gene matches. This CDR3 spans 20 amino acids. The CDR3 loop is CASSPRKPRDRGPLTYEQYF. The CDR3 nucleotides read TGTGCCAGCAGCCCCCGCAAACCCAGGGACAGGGGGCCACTCACCTACGAGCAGTACTTC.

CDR3 protein: CASSRDSSTYEQYF. The CDR3 region has the DNA TGCGCCAGCAGTCGTGACTCGTCTACCTACGAGCAGTACTTC. The chain joins TRBV10-1 to TRBJ2-7; D is undetermined. This CDR3 region has 14 residues. The germline V gene encodes CDR1 WNHNN and CDR2 SYGVQD (reference sequence). Trimming removed 5 bases at V and 2 bases at J, with 13 bases between.

This clonotype was seen more than once but under ten times. This rearrangement joins TRBV2 to TRBJ1-2, with 8 nucleotides matching TRBD1. CDR1 SNHLY and CDR2 FYNNEI come from the germline V gene. The CDR3 runs to 14 residues. J gave up 4 bases and V 6 bases, and 7 bases lay outside the gene matches. The CDR3 DNA reads TGTGCCAGCAGCGCAGGGGGCGCTCTCTATGGCTACACCTTC. Translated: CASSAGGALYGYTF.

On this clonotype: An end of the junction does not agree with germline; a read error may underlie this. This chain uses TRBV5-5 with TRBJ2-7; TRBD2 might be the D (6 bases). CDR1 SGHKS and CDR2 YYEKEE come from the germline V gene (reference sequence). CDR3 size: 13 residues. CDR3 protein: CASSLARGYGQYF. In nucleotides, the CDR3 is TGTGCCAGCAGCTTAGCGCGGGGCTACGGGCAGTACTTC.

The J gene is TRBJ2-1, the V gene TRBV21-1; the table's TRBD2 call for D was not verified on the DNA. TRBV21-1 is a recognized pseudogene. This CDR3 contains 20 residues. CDR3 coding DNA: TGTGCCAGCAGCAAACGACTAGCGGGAGTGCGTAGTAAGGATTCGGATGAGCAGTTCTTC. Its protein is CASSKRLAGVRSKDSDEQFF.

This clonotype was recorded a few times. This chain joins TRBV10-3 and TRBJ2-3; 8 positions agree with TRBD2. Germline assignment: CDR1 ENHRY and CDR2 SYGVKD. The length of the CDR3 is 13 residues. V was pared by 4 bases and J by 6 bases, with 3 bases of the junction left unmatched. CDR3 bases: TGTGCCATCAGTGTCGGGGGGGTGGATACGCAGTATTTT. This translates into CAISVGGVDTQYF.

In this sample, this clonotype turned up many times. V usage is TRBV6-1 and J usage is TRBJ1-2, with TRBD1 identical over 7 bases. The germline CDR1 and CDR2 sequences are MNHNS and SASEGT. V lost 3 bases to trimming and J lost 4 bases; unmatched junction nucleotides: 8. The CDR3 is 15 amino acids. In nucleotides, the CDR3 is TGTGCCAGCAGTGATCAACAGGGGCCTTCCTATGGCTACACCTTC. Its translation is CASSDQQGPSYGYTF.

For this clonotype: The junction departs from germline at one end; a sequencing error may be responsible. The V gene is TRBV19, the J gene TRBJ2-3; 13 bases are shared with TRBD2. CDR1 LNHDA and CDR2 SQIVND come from the germline V gene (reference sequence). This CDR3 has 15 residues. This chain's CDR3 is CASSRTSGGTDAQYF. DNA for the CDR3: TGTGCCAGTAGTCGGACTAGCGGGGGAACAGATGCGCAGTATTTT.

The chain uses TRBV20-1 and TRBJ1-4; no clear D gene. The V end was cut by 3 bases, the J end by 6 bases, with 20 bases between. CDR3 length: 16 residues. Germline V CDR1 and CDR2: DFQATT, SNEGSKA (reference sequence). CDR3 sequence: CSASAFGPARHEKLFF. Here the CDR3 DNA reads TGCAGTGCTAGTGCCTTCGGTCCTGCACGGCATGAAAAACTGTTTTTT.

This clonotype showed up many times. The chain uses TRBV20-1 and TRBJ2-1; a possible D gene is TRBD1 (6 bases). CDR3 size: 14 residues. V dropped 5 bases and J dropped 0 bases, with 11 bases sitting between them. The V gene's germline CDR1 is DFQATT and CDR2 SNEGSKA (reference sequence). The CDR3 DNA is TGCAGTGCTTACAGGGAAAGCTCCTACAATGAGCAGTTCTTC. It specifies CSAYRESSYNEQFF.

Notes on this clonotype: An end of the junction differs from the germline gene, which may be a read error. This chain uses TRBV10-3 with TRBJ1-4; D perhaps matches TRBD1 (6 bases). The CDR3 runs 14 residues. Germline V gives CDR1 ENHRY, CDR2 SYGVKD. The CDR3 bases are TGTGCCATCAGTGCAGGGGCAACGAATGAAAAACTGTTTTTT. Encoded protein: CAISAGATNEKLFF.

This chain connects TRBV24-1 to TRBJ2-3, with D perhaps matching TRBD1 (5 bases). This CDR3 region has 13 residues. CDR1 is KGHDR, CDR2 SFDVKD, per germline. V was cut by 12 bases and J by 3 bases, with 15 bases left in between. The CDR3 spells CAAESGATDTQYF. For the CDR3, the DNA is TGTGCCGCCGAGAGTGGGGCAACAGATACGCAGTATTTT.

V gene TRBV19 combines with J gene TRBJ1-2; D remains ambiguous. Germline assignment: CDR1 LNHDA and CDR2 SQIVND (reference sequence). The CDR3 consists of 11 residues. Deletions cut 6 bases from V and 8 bases from J, with 10 bases between. The CDR3 bases are TGTGCCAGTAGGAGTAGATACGGCTACACCTTC. Translation gives CASRSRYGYTF.

The J gene is TRBJ2-7, the V gene TRBV19; D might be TRBD1 (5 bases). The V end was cut by 11 bases, the J end by 0 bases, with 8 bases between. This CDR3 region has 11 residues. The germline V gene has CDR1 LNHDA and CDR2 SQIVND (reference sequence). CDR3 sequence: CACGASYEQYF. The DNA for the CDR3 is TGTGCCTGTGGGGCCTCCTACGAGCAGTACTTC.

J is TRBJ1-4 and V is TRBV2, with unresolved D. This CDR3 spans 15 amino acids. Trimming stripped 6 bases from V and 2 bases from J, with 13 bases between. Germline CDR1 SNHLY, CDR2 FYNNEI. As DNA, the CDR3 is TGTGCCAGCAGCCAACCCCTAGGGACTAATGAAAAACTGTTTTTT. As protein: CASSQPLGTNEKLFF.